A selection of T cell receptor beta chains follows, all from one sample in a study of blood T cell repertoires in COVID-19. Libraries were prepared by immunoSEQ multiplex PCR; TCRdb keeps only in-frame clonotypes and omits some of them. Found here are about 130,000 clones, approximately 85% of them singletons; the top ten hold approximately 4.3%. The sample consisted of peripheral blood. Every receptor here comes from a human donor in a cohort sampled during active COVID-19. The CDR3 runs from the conserved cysteine through the conserved F or W. The D gene is left open where the match is weak. The size field is filled for only some rows; it gives once, few, many or a size class.

CDR3 length | J gene | clone size | V gene | D gene | CDR3 DNA | CDR3 protein
13 | TRBJ2-7 | once | TRBV6-5 | NA | TGTGCCAGCTTGAATATAGTTGCCAACGAGCAGTACTTC | CASLNIVANEQYF
13 | TRBJ1-1 | NA | TRBV28 | NA | TGTGCCAGCAGTTTTTTCTTCCCACCAGGGGCTTTCTTT | CASSFFFPPGAFF
15 | TRBJ2-1 | NA | TRBV9 | TRBD2 | TGTGCCAGCAGCGTTAGCGGGAGCTCCTACAATGAGCAGTTCTTC | CASSVSGSSYNEQFF
15 | TRBJ2-5 | NA | TRBV4-3 | TRBD2 | TGCGCCAGCAGCCAAGAGGTCGGGAGGCAAGAGACCCAGTACTTC | CASSQEVGRQETQYF
13 | TRBJ2-1 | NA | TRBV9 | NA | TGTGCCAGCAGCGTAGATCAGAATCTTGAGCAGTTCTTC | CASSVDQNLEQFF
15 | TRBJ1-3 | NA | TRBV9 | NA | TGTGCCAGCAGCCCCCGTGGAGTAGAGGGAAACACCATATATTTT | CASSPRGVEGNTIYF
17 | TRBJ2-2 | NA | TRBV6-2/TRBV6-3 | TRBD1 | TGTGCCAGCAGCCTTAGGGGACAGGGGGCTAACACCGGGGAGCTGTTTTTT | CASSLRGQGANTGELFF
15 | TRBJ1-1 | NA | TRBV19 | NA | TGTGCCAGTAGTATAGATTGGGGCAAGAGGACTGAAGCTTTCTTT | CASSIDWGKRTEAFF
18 | TRBJ2-3 | NA | TRBV11-3 | TRBD2 | TGTGCCAGCAGCTTAGTTTGGCGGGAGGGCCGAGATGAAGATACGCAGTATTTT | CASSLVWREGRDEDTQYF
15 | TRBJ2-3 | few | TRBV7-2 | NA | TGTGCCAGCAGCCGGGGAGTGGGGGCGCTTGGTACGCAGTATTTT | CASSRGVGALGTQYF
15 | TRBJ2-1 | NA | TRBV7-3 | TRBD1 | TGTGCCAGCAGCTTAGACAGGGGGCCCTACAATGAGCAGTTCTTC | CASSLDRGPYNEQFF
16 | TRBJ1-2 | NA | TRBV5-4 | NA | TGTGCCAGCAGCCCCCCCATCCTGGGGACACTCTATGGCTACACCTTC | CASSPPILGTLYGYTF
15 | TRBJ1-1 | NA | TRBV6-1 | TRBD1 | TGTGCCAGCAGTGAGGACAGGGGCGGGGGCACTGAAGCTTTCTTT | CASSEDRGGGTEAFF
14 | TRBJ2-3 | NA | TRBV9 | NA | TGTGCCAGCAGCTCCGGGGATAGCACAGATACGCAGTATTTT | CASSSGDSTDTQYF
13 | TRBJ2-1 | NA | TRBV11-3 | NA | TGTGCCAGCAGCTTAGCCTGGGAGGATGAGCAGTTCTTC | CASSLAWEDEQFF
15 | TRBJ2-2 | once | TRBV28 | TRBD1 | TGTGCCAGCAGTGCGGACAGGGCGGGCACCGGGGAGCTGTTTTTT | CASSADRAGTGELFF
15 | TRBJ1-1 | few | TRBV5-1 | TRBD1 | TGCGCCAGCAGCTGGGGGACAGACGTTAACACTGAAGCTTTCTTT | CASSWGTDVNTEAFF
16 | TRBJ2-3 | NA | TRBV2 | TRBD2 | TGTGCCAGCAGTGAACGTCGGCTAGCGGGAGGGGATACGCAGTATTTT | CASSERRLAGGDTQYF
15 | TRBJ1-2 | NA | TRBV7-2 | NA | TGTGCCAGCAGCTTAGCCTTGCGGCAGGGGCATGGCTACACCTTC | CASSLALRQGHGYTF
15 | TRBJ2-2 | NA | TRBV2 | NA | TGTGCCAGCAGTCCACCGCCTGCTAGCACCGGGGAGCTGTTTTTT | CASSPPPASTGELFF
14 | TRBJ2-1 | NA | TRBV28 | NA | TGTGCCAGCAGTTTCCCCCGGGACTCCAATGAGCAGTTCTTC | CASSFPRDSNEQFF
14 | TRBJ1-3 | NA | TRBV6-5 | NA | TGTGCCAGCAGTTCGACGGGGGATGGAAACACCATATATTTT | CASSSTGDGNTIYF
15 | TRBJ1-1 | NA | TRBV19 | NA | TGTGCCAGTAGTATAGCCATGACAGCCAACACTGAAGCTTTCTTT | CASSIAMTANTEAFF
15 | TRBJ1-5 | NA | TRBV6-6 | TRBD1 | TGTGCCAGTTTAATCGACAGGGAGAGCAATCAGCCCCAGCATTTT | CASLIDRESNQPQHF
13 | TRBJ2-1 | NA | TRBV2 | TRBD1 | TGTGCCAGCAGTCGGGACAGCGACAATGAGCAGTTCTTC | CASSRDSDNEQFF
16 | TRBJ2-2 | NA | TRBV19 | TRBD2 | TGTGCCAGTAGTTCAGGGACTAGCGGGAACACCGGGGAGCTGTTTTTT | CASSSGTSGNTGELFF
15 | TRBJ2-3 | NA | TRBV2 | TRBD2 | TGTGCCAGCAATCCCCGGACTAGCGGCACAGATACGCAGTATTTT | CASNPRTSGTDTQYF
17 | TRBJ2-1 | few | TRBV6-2/TRBV6-3 | NA | TGTGCCAGCAGCCCCAGGCCAATCGGACTTCCTTACAATGAGCAGTTCTTC | CASSPRPIGLPYNEQFF
13 | TRBJ1-1 | NA | TRBV5-1 | NA | TGCGCCAGCAGCTTGGTATCGGGCACTGAAGCTTTCTTT | CASSLVSGTEAFF
15 | TRBJ2-1 | few | TRBV7-6 | NA | TGTGCCAGCAGCCCGTTTGGTGAGGGATACAATGAGCAGTTCTTC | CASSPFGEGYNEQFF
13 | TRBJ1-4 | NA | TRBV30 | NA | TGTGCCTGGAACAGGGCAACTAATGAAAAACTGTTTTTT | CAWNRATNEKLFF
15 | TRBJ2-1 | NA | TRBV11-2 | NA | TGTGCCAGCAGCCCCGGGACAGTGGGGGGCAATGAGCAGTTCTTC | CASSPGTVGGNEQFF
13 | TRBJ2-5 | NA | TRBV5-1 | NA | TGCGCCAGCAGCTTCTTGGAGGTAGAGACCCAGTACTTC | CASSFLEVETQYF
15 | TRBJ2-2 | NA | TRBV19 | NA | TGTGCCAGTACGCGAGGGGGGGCGGACACCGGGGAGCTGTTTTTT | CASTRGGADTGELFF
12 | TRBJ2-7 | few | TRBV13 | NA | TGTGCCAGCAGCCACACAGGATACGAGCAGTACTTC | CASSHTGYEQYF
16 | TRBJ1-5 | few | TRBV24-1 | NA | TGTGCCACCAGTGGCATCAATAAAGGGGACAATCAGCCCCAGCATTTT | CATSGINKGDNQPQHF
12 | TRBJ2-3 | NA | TRBV10-2 | NA | TGCGCCAGCAGTGTAGTTTCAGATACGCAGTATTTT | CASSVVSDTQYF
13 | TRBJ2-1 | NA | TRBV12-3/TRBV12-4 | NA | TGTGCCAGCAGAAAAGACAGATACAATGAGCAGTTCTTC | CASRKDRYNEQFF
15 | TRBJ1-2 | NA | TRBV5-4 | NA | TGTGCCAGCAGCTTGAGTGGGGGGTCTTCGGGTGGCTACACCTTC | CASSLSGGSSGGYTF
17 | TRBJ1-2 | once | TRBV7-2 | NA | TGTGCCAGCAGCAAAACCGTAAGGGGTTGGGATAACTATGGCTACACCTTC | CASSKTVRGWDNYGYTF
14 | TRBJ1-1 | NA | TRBV9 | NA | TGTGCCAGCAACCTAGGGCAGGGGAACACTGAAGCTTTCTTT | CASNLGQGNTEAFF
17 | TRBJ1-5 | NA | TRBV19 | NA | TGTGCCAGTAGACTCCAGACAGACAGGTTAAGCAATCAGCCCCAGCATTTT | CASRLQTDRLSNQPQHF
15 | TRBJ2-7 | NA | TRBV5-4 | NA | TGTGCCAGCAGCCAAAAGGGGGACCCGTCCCGCGAGCAGTACTTC | CASSQKGDPSREQYF
14 | TRBJ1-6 | once | TRBV19 | NA | TGTGCCAGTAGTATTCGGGCCTATAATTCACCCCTCCACTTT | CASSIRAYNSPLHF
15 | TRBJ2-1 | once | TRBV11-2 | NA | TGTGCCAGCAGACAGGGTACTAGATCTTACAATGAGCAGTTCTTC | CASRQGTRSYNEQFF
12 | TRBJ2-2 | NA | TRBV5-1 | NA | TGCGCCAGCGGCATGTCCACCGGGGAGCTGTTTTTT | CASGMSTGELFF
18 | TRBJ1-6 | NA | TRBV21-1 | NA | TGTGCCAGCAGCAAAGCAGGGGGGGCAGGGCGCTCGGACTCACCCCTCCACTTT | CASSKAGGAGRSDSPLHF
17 | TRBJ1-2 | NA | TRBV18 | TRBD1 | TGTGCCAGCTCACCAGGAATACAGGGGCCAGTAACCTATGGCTACACCTTC | CASSPGIQGPVTYGYTF
18 | TRBJ2-3 | NA | TRBV7-9 | NA | TGTGCCAGCAGCTTAGGGCTAGCAGGAGACACTAGCACAGATACGCAGTATTTT | CASSLGLAGDTSTDTQYF
16 | TRBJ2-6 | NA | TRBV27 | NA | TGTGCCAGCAGTTTCGAAGGGGCTGATGGGGCCAACGTCCTGACTTTC | CASSFEGADGANVLTF
15 | TRBJ1-1 | NA | TRBV7-2 | TRBD1 | TGTGCCAGCAGCCGGGATAGCCAGGGGGTGCCTGAAGCTTTCTTT | CASSRDSQGVPEAFF
15 | TRBJ2-2 | NA | TRBV3-1/TRBV3-2 | TRBD1 | TGTGCCAGCAGCCAAGGGGACAGGGACACCGGGGAGCTGTTTTTT | CASSQGDRDTGELFF
16 | TRBJ1-2 | NA | TRBV18 | NA | TGTGCCAGCTCACCACCGCTCCAGGGCAGTACGTATGGCTACACCTTC | CASSPPLQGSTYGYTF
15 | TRBJ1-5 | NA | TRBV7-2 | TRBD1 | TGTGCCAGCAGCACACGACAGGGGGCGGGTCAGCCCCAGCATTTT | CASSTRQGAGQPQHF
15 | TRBJ2-2 | NA | TRBV5-1 | TRBD1 | TGCGCCAGCAGCTCCAGGGGGCCGGTCACCGGGGAGCTGTTTTTT | CASSSRGPVTGELFF
13 | TRBJ2-7 | once | TRBV7-7 | NA | TGTGCTAGCAGCCTAGAGCTAGTTTCCGAGCAGTACTTC | CASSLELVSEQYF
14 | TRBJ2-2 | NA | TRBV19 | NA | TGTGCCAGTAGTTCCACAGGGTTTCCCGGGGAGCTGTTTTTT | CASSSTGFPGELFF